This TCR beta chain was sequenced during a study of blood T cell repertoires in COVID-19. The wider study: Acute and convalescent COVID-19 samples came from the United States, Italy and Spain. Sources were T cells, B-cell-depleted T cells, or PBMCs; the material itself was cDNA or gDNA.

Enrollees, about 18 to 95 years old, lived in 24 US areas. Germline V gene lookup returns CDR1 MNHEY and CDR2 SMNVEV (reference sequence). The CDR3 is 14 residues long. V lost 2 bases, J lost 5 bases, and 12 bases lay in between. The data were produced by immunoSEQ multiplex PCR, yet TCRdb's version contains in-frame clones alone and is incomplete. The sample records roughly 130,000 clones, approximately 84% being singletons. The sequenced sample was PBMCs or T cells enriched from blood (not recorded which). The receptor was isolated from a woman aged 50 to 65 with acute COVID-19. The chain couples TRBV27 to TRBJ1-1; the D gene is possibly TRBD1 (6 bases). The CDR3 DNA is TGTGCCAGCAGTTTAGGGGGCGCGAGGACTGAAGCTTTCTTT. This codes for CASSLGGARTEAFF.